This TCR beta chain is drawn from a study of type 1 regulatory T cells. TCRdb analysed the reads with MiXCR anew, one entry per CDR3 protein. The sample has approximately 21,000 distinct CDR3 sequences, less than 50% seen once. This clonotype occurred a few times. What it binds is unknown. Trimming pared 1 base from V and 5 bases from J, leaving 1 base between. This CDR3 comprises 11 residues. Germline lookup yields CDR1 SGHKS and CDR2 YYEKEE (reference sequence). The sample was cultured T cells, either the whole culture or a sorted T cell fraction (not recorded which). The source is a human donor in good health. The genes are TRBV5-5 and TRBJ2-1; D ambiguous. The chain's CDR3 is CASSLHNEQFF. The CDR3 nucleotides are TGTGCCAGCAGCTTGCACAATGAGCAGTTCTTC.